The rows below give T cell receptor beta chains drawn from one sample of a study of shared clonotypes between healthy human individuals. Sequencing used immunoSEQ multiplex PCR; TCRdb keeps in-frame clones, though not all of them. This sample carries 550,000 to 850,000 clones, approximately 77% of them seen once, and the ten largest clones take 1.8%. The sequenced material came from memory CD4+ T cells sorted from blood. These TCRs come from a woman under 40 in good health. CDR3s include the opening cysteine and the closing phenylalanine or tryptophan. The D gene is left open where the match is weak. Clone size appears in some rows only: once, few, many, or a class for an expanded clone.

J gene: TRBJ2-2
clone size: -
D gene: -
V gene: TRBV6-5
CDR3 protein: CASRGLGTGTGELFF
CDR3 DNA: TGTGCCAGCAGGGGGCTCGGGACTGGCACCGGGGAGCTGTTTTTT

J gene: TRBJ2-6
clone size: -
D gene: -
V gene: TRBV28
CDR3 protein: CASSLLSTTGANVLTF
CDR3 DNA: TGTGCCAGCAGTTTATTATCGACGACTGGGGCCAACGTCCTGACTTTC

J gene: TRBJ1-2
clone size: -
D gene: -
V gene: TRBV20-1
CDR3 protein: CSAGRAYGYTF
CDR3 DNA: TGCAGTGCGGGCAGGGCCTATGGCTACACCTTC

J gene: TRBJ1-4
clone size: -
D gene: -
V gene: TRBV7-9
CDR3 protein: CASSLAGRGEKLFF
CDR3 DNA: TGTGCCAGCAGCTTAGCAGGGAGGGGTGAAAAACTGTTTTTT

J gene: TRBJ2-3
clone size: -
D gene: -
V gene: TRBV5-1
CDR3 protein: CASTALFRGADTQYF
CDR3 DNA: TGCGCCAGCACCGCTCTTTTCAGGGGCGCAGATACGCAGTATTTT

J gene: TRBJ2-7
clone size: many
D gene: -
V gene: TRBV18
CDR3 protein: CASSPDTLGEQYF
CDR3 DNA: TGTGCCAGCTCACCGGATACCCTAGGCGAGCAGTACTTC

J gene: TRBJ2-7
clone size: -
D gene: -
V gene: TRBV10-3
CDR3 protein: CATRFGLGSYEQYF
CDR3 DNA: TGTGCCACTCGTTTTGGGTTGGGCTCCTACGAGCAGTACTTC

J gene: TRBJ2-1
clone size: few
D gene: -
V gene: TRBV5-1
CDR3 protein: CASSLDTTSYNEQFF
CDR3 DNA: TGCGCCAGCAGCTTGGATACAACTTCCTACAATGAGCAGTTCTTC

J gene: TRBJ2-1
clone size: -
D gene: TRBD1
V gene: TRBV5-8
CDR3 protein: CASSTAGWTGYNEQFF
CDR3 DNA: TGTGCCAGCAGCACTGCAGGGTGGACAGGCTACAATGAGCAGTTCTTC

J gene: TRBJ2-5
clone size: -
D gene: -
V gene: TRBV6-5
CDR3 protein: CASSYSGAGQETQYF
CDR3 DNA: TGTGCCAGCAGTTACTCTGGTGCGGGCCAAGAGACCCAGTACTTC

J gene: TRBJ2-1
clone size: once
D gene: -
V gene: TRBV5-1
CDR3 protein: CASSLGTTGNEQFF
CDR3 DNA: TGCGCCAGCAGCTTGGGGACTACAGGGAATGAGCAGTTCTTC

J gene: TRBJ1-2
clone size: -
D gene: -
V gene: TRBV6-6
CDR3 protein: CASSRAFGDGYTF
CDR3 DNA: TGTGCCAGCAGTCGAGCTTTTGGGGACGGCTACACCTTC

J gene: TRBJ1-1
clone size: -
D gene: TRBD1
V gene: TRBV19
CDR3 protein: CASSTLGQAEAFF
CDR3 DNA: TGTGCCAGTAGTACCCTCGGACAGGCGGAAGCTTTCTTT

J gene: TRBJ1-5
clone size: -
D gene: -
V gene: TRBV2
CDR3 protein: CASSGQAGAEQPQHF
CDR3 DNA: TGTGCCAGCAGTGGCCAGGCAGGGGCGGAACAGCCCCAGCATTTT

J gene: TRBJ1-1
clone size: -
D gene: TRBD1
V gene: TRBV6-6
CDR3 protein: CASSARGGNTEAFF
CDR3 DNA: TGTGCCAGCAGTGCCAGGGGGGGGAACACTGAAGCTTTCTTT

J gene: TRBJ2-1
clone size: -
D gene: -
V gene: TRBV6-5
CDR3 protein: CASSLRGSYNEQFF
CDR3 DNA: TGTGCCAGCAGTTTAAGGGGATCATACAATGAGCAGTTCTTC

J gene: TRBJ2-5
clone size: -
D gene: TRBD1
V gene: TRBV6-5
CDR3 protein: CASSSGQGMETQYF
CDR3 DNA: TGTGCCAGCAGTTCGGGACAGGGGATGGAGACCCAGTACTTC

J gene: TRBJ1-1
clone size: -
D gene: -
V gene: TRBV19
CDR3 protein: CASSWQGRETEAFF
CDR3 DNA: TGTGCCAGTAGTTGGCAGGGGAGGGAGACTGAAGCTTTCTTT

J gene: TRBJ1-5
clone size: -
D gene: -
V gene: TRBV5-4
CDR3 protein: CASSRGKGGDQPQHF
CDR3 DNA: TGTGCCAGCAGCCGGGGGAAGGGGGGAGATCAGCCCCAGCATTTT

J gene: TRBJ2-2
clone size: few
D gene: -
V gene: TRBV7-6
CDR3 protein: CASSLSDPGVSGELFF
CDR3 DNA: TGTGCCAGCAGCTTATCCGACCCAGGGGTTTCCGGGGAGCTGTTTTTT

J gene: TRBJ2-1
clone size: -
D gene: -
V gene: TRBV5-4
CDR3 protein: CASSSEFEQFF
CDR3 DNA: TGTGCCAGCAGCTCAGAGTTTGAGCAGTTCTTC

J gene: TRBJ2-1
clone size: -
D gene: -
V gene: TRBV7-9
CDR3 protein: CASSPQGSSYNEQFF
CDR3 DNA: TGTGCCAGCAGCCCACAGGGAAGCTCCTACAATGAGCAGTTCTTC

J gene: TRBJ2-7
clone size: -
D gene: TRBD2
V gene: TRBV28
CDR3 protein: CASSFELAVRKISYEQYF
CDR3 DNA: TGTGCCAGCAGTTTCGAACTAGCGGTACGAAAGATCTCCTACGAGCAGTACTTC

J gene: TRBJ2-3
clone size: once
D gene: -
V gene: TRBV5-1
CDR3 protein: CASSLAQGPGTDTQYF
CDR3 DNA: TGCGCCAGCAGCTTGGCCCAGGGGCCCGGCACAGATACGCAGTATTTT

J gene: TRBJ2-3
clone size: -
D gene: TRBD1
V gene: TRBV5-1
CDR3 protein: CASRPTGSADTQYF
CDR3 DNA: TGCGCCAGCAGGCCGACAGGGAGCGCAGATACGCAGTATTTT

J gene: TRBJ2-6
clone size: -
D gene: -
V gene: TRBV21-1
CDR3 protein: CASSESPTGSCGANVLTF
CDR3 DNA: TGTGCCAGCAGCGAATCACCGACAGGGTCTTGTGGGGCCAACGTCCTGACTTTC

J gene: TRBJ1-4
clone size: -
D gene: TRBD1
V gene: TRBV7-2
CDR3 protein: CASSLRTGPHLANEKLFF
CDR3 DNA: TGTGCCAGCAGCTTGAGGACAGGGCCCCATTTGGCTAATGAAAAACTGTTTTTT

J gene: TRBJ2-7
clone size: -
D gene: -
V gene: TRBV7-8
CDR3 protein: CASSLAFYEQYF
CDR3 DNA: TGTGCCAGCAGCTTAGCGTTTTACGAGCAGTACTTC

J gene: TRBJ1-5
clone size: -
D gene: TRBD1
V gene: TRBV28
CDR3 protein: CASSSSGTAQPQHF
CDR3 DNA: TGTGCCAGCAGTAGTTCCGGGACAGCTCAGCCCCAGCATTTT

J gene: TRBJ1-2
clone size: once
D gene: TRBD1
V gene: TRBV11-2
CDR3 protein: CASSLGQGANYGYTF
CDR3 DNA: TGTGCCAGCAGCTTAGGACAGGGGGCGAACTATGGCTACACCTTC

J gene: TRBJ1-1
clone size: -
D gene: -
V gene: TRBV14
CDR3 protein: CASSPSSGLEAFF
CDR3 DNA: TGTGCCAGCAGCCCATCTTCCGGGCTCGAAGCTTTCTTT

J gene: TRBJ2-7
clone size: -
D gene: TRBD2
V gene: TRBV28
CDR3 protein: CASDPGTSAQSYEQYF
CDR3 DNA: TGTGCCAGCGACCCCGGGACTAGCGCCCAATCCTACGAGCAGTACTTC